This section outlines one TCR beta chain sequence together with its context. These data belong to a study of T cell responses to AZD1222 COVID-19 vaccine. CDR1 GTSNPN and CDR2 SVGIG come from the germline V gene (reference sequence). The CDR3 spans 12 residues. Trimming cost V 0 bases and J 6 bases, with 8 bases left between them. The method was immunoSEQ multiplex PCR; TCRdb's version includes in-frame clones alone and lacks a portion of them. The table shows more than 85,000 clones, with approximately 90% occurring only once. The rearrangement joins TRBV30 to TRBJ1-2; D is ambiguous. This clonotype was sampled from an adult in good health. Sequencing was performed on peripheral blood, taken on day 0 of AZD1222 vaccination. The CDR3 loop reads CAWSVRPDGYTF. The CDR3 DNA reads TGTGCCTGGAGTGTACGGCCTGATGGCTACACCTTC.